This T cell receptor (beta chain) originates from a study of identical twins. General study points: Memory repertoires lacked the insertion deficit that abundant cord blood beta clonotypes showed.

Trimming at V came to 5 bases and at J to 9 bases, leaving 10 bases not matched to a gene. The CDR3 contains 15 residues. Germline V gene sequence: CDR1 MNHNS, CDR2 SASEGT. The cDNA had a unique molecular identifier and a template-switch universal primer site. One entry per CDR3 protein, called by TCRdb with MiXCR from the 5' RACE reads. Of 450,000 or so distinct CDR3 sequences listed, 20% to 25% are singletons. This clonotype has more than one count but fewer than ten. What it recognizes is unknown. This sample also belongs to another study, concerning T cells expressing NK-cell markers. In that study: It was sorted CD3+CD56-NKG2C+, CD3+CD56+NKG2C- and CD3+CD56+NKG2C+ T cells that provided the TCR beta repertoires. Eight donors were sequenced, of whom seven were HCMV-seropositive, while the remaining one was HCMV-seronegative.

The material sequenced was CD4+ T cells sorted from blood. This rearrangement joins TRBV6-1 to TRBJ1-4; 9 bases agree with TRBD1. The source is a woman between 18 and 29 years old in good health. The CDR3 sequence: CASSTGTGRNQKLFF. The CDR3 coding sequence is TGTGCCAGCAGTACCGGGACAGGGAGAAACCAAAAACTGTTTTTT.